Listed below are T cell receptor beta chains from one sample, sequenced in a study of OX40 agonist ivuxolimab in advanced cancers. Generated by immunoSEQ multiplex PCR, the TCRdb table keeps only in-frame clones and is missing some. The sample carries about 48,000 clones, more than 80% recorded once. The sequences come from CD4+ or CD8+ T cells sorted from blood, collected in a trial of the OX40 agonist ivuxolimab. Receptors originate from an adult with an advanced solid tumor such as melanoma, head and neck, liver or kidney cancer. Each CDR3 is given with its conserved first and last residue. Each record gives: D gene, clone size, J gene, V gene, CDR3 DNA, CDR3 protein. A D gene is named only where the DNA matches it firmly. Expanded clones get a size class; other rows say once, few or many, or leave the size out.

-,-,TRBJ1-5,TRBV2,TGTGCCAGCAGTAAGGGCTATCAGCCCCAGCATTTT,CASSKGYQPQHF
-,-,TRBJ1-3,TRBV5-5,TGTGCCAGCAGCTTGGGGACAATCGGAAACACCATATATTTT,CASSLGTIGNTIYF
TRBD2,few,TRBJ2-7,TRBV7-2,TGTGCCAGCAGCCTACGAGTAGCGGGGCTCCCGGGGTCCTACGAGCAGTACTTC,CASSLRVAGLPGSYEQYF
-,-,TRBJ2-5,TRBV11-2,TGTGCCAGCAGCTTAGAGGAGACCCAGTACTTC,CASSLEETQYF
-,-,TRBJ1-5,TRBV2,TGTGCCAGCAGGGAGAAATTAGCCCCTGATCAGCCCCAGCATTTT,CASREKLAPDQPQHF
TRBD1,-,TRBJ2-1,TRBV6-1,TGTGCCAGCAGGAAAGACAGGGGCCACTACAATGAGCAGTTCTTC,CASRKDRGHYNEQFF
-,once,TRBJ2-7,TRBV6-5,TGTGCCGCCGGGGACTACGAGCAGTACTTC,CAAGDYEQYF
TRBD1,few,TRBJ1-2,TRBV4-3,TGCGCCAGCAGCCAAGATCGGGGACAGGGTTATGGCTACACCTTC,CASSQDRGQGYGYTF
TRBD1,-,TRBJ1-4,TRBV5-5,TGTGCCAGCAGGCAGGGACAGGCTAATGAAAAACTGTTTTTT,CASRQGQANEKLFF
TRBD2,-,TRBJ2-7,TRBV5-1,TGCGCCAGCAGCTTCGGTAGCGGGCACTCCTACGAGCAGTACTTC,CASSFGSGHSYEQYF
TRBD1,-,TRBJ1-4,TRBV6-5,TGTGCCAGCAGACTAAGACAGGGTACTAATGAAAAACTGTTTTTT,CASRLRQGTNEKLFF